The 16 T cell receptor beta chains listed next were all sequenced from one sample in a study of radiotherapy plus CTLA-4 blockade in lung cancer. Only in-frame clones appear in the TCRdb table, and some are missing; sequencing was by immunoSEQ multiplex PCR. The sample records about 97,000 clones, 65% to 80% being singletons. This specimen consisted of peripheral blood, obtained from a patient treated with radiotherapy plus ipilimumab. The receptors were sampled from a human donor with non-small cell lung cancer who had a partial response to radiotherapy plus ipilimumab. Some clones in this sample may be carry-over from other donors' samples.

As concerns this clone: The junction does not match germline at one end; this may be a read error. V gene TRBV5-1 combines with J gene TRBJ2-7; possibly TRBD1 for D (6 bases). This CDR3 has 13 residues. From germline, CDR1 is SGHRS and CDR2 YFSETQ. The CDR3 DNA follows: TGTGCCAGCAGCATCGGGACACTCTACGAGCAGTACTTC. Its protein is CASSIGTLYEQYF.

The chain is built from TRBV30 and TRBJ1-5; no clear D gene. Between the trimmed V and J ends, which lost 2 bases and 9 bases, there was a span of 14 bases. CDR3 length: 13 residues. Germline CDR1 and CDR2: GTSNPN and SVGIG (reference sequence). CDR3 sequence: CAWSRKLGRPQHF. The CDR3 coding sequence is TGTGCCTGGAGTAGAAAGCTCGGTCGGCCCCAGCATTTT. Combining the CDR3 with reference TRBV30 and TRBJ1-5 gives the whole variable domain SQTIHQWPATLVQPVGSPLSLECTVEGTSNPNLYWYRQAAGRGLQLLFYSVGIGQISSEVPQNLSASRPQDRQFILSSKKLLLSDSGFYLCAWSRKLGRPQHFGDGTRLSIL.

This chain joins TRBV5-1 and TRBJ1-4, with TRBD1 matching over 7 bases. Germline loops: CDR1 SGHRS, CDR2 YFSETQ. The CDR3 totals 15 residues. The junction had 9 bases not matched to a gene; V was cut back by 6 bases and J by 4 bases. The CDR3 region is CASKPGGRGNEKLFF. The DNA for the CDR3 is TGCGCCAGCAAACCAGGGGGTAGGGGTAATGAAAAACTGTTTTTT.

The chain recombines TRBV28 with TRBJ2-1; 9 positions agree with TRBD2. Germline values: CDR1 MDHEN, CDR2 SYDVKM. V lost 5 bases, J lost 7 bases, and 12 bases stayed unmatched. There are 16 residues in the CDR3. The CDR3 region has the DNA TGTGCCAGCAGTATTCTTCGGCGGGGGGGAGTTAATGAGCAGTTCTTC. It yields the protein CASSILRRGGVNEQFF. The variable domain in full, with the rest retrieved from reference TRBV28 and TRBJ2-1, is DVKVTQSSRYLVKRTGEKVFLECVQDMDHENMFWYRQDPGLGLRLIYFSYDVKMKEKGDIPEGYSVSREKKERFSLILESASTNQTSMYLCASSILRRGGVNEQFFGPGTRLTVL.

This clone was counted between two and nine times. The J gene is TRBJ2-2, the V gene TRBV14; D uncertain. Trimming removed 4 bases from V and 10 bases from J, with 16 bases in between. Germline V gene lookup returns CDR1 SGHDN and CDR2 FVKESK. The CDR3 contains 14 residues. The CDR3 is CASSRSLTVSELFF. The CDR3 region has the DNA TGTGCCAGCAGCCGGAGTCTGACTGTCTCGGAGCTGTTTTTT.

This clone is a singleton in its sample. The DNA of the CDR3 is TGTGCCAGTTCGGACAGGGGTTCCGGTAATGAAAAACTGTTTTTT. This codes for CASSDRGSGNEKLFF. The rearrangement uses TRBV19 and TRBJ1-4; 9 nucleotides line up with TRBD1. The CDR3 consists of 15 residues. V dropped 8 bases and J dropped 4; count of bases not matched to a gene: 8. Germline CDR1 is LNHDA and CDR2 is SQIVND (reference sequence).

The rearrangement joins TRBV2 to TRBJ2-6; D is unresolved. V was pared by 8 bases and J by 0 bases, with 11 bases between. CDR3 length: 15 residues. Germline CDR1 and CDR2: SNHLY and FYNNEI. CDR3 in amino acids: CASSLVRSGANVLTF. The CDR3, as DNA: TGTGCCAGCTCCTTAGTCCGCTCTGGGGCCAACGTCCTGACTTTC. The full variable domain, rest sourced from reference TRBV2 and TRBJ2-6, is EPEVTQTPSHQVTQMGQEVILRCVPISNHLYFYWYRQILGQKVEFLVSFYNNEISEKSEIFDDQFSVERPDGSNFTLKIRSTKLEDSAMYFCASSLVRSGANVLTFGAGSRLTVL.

J is TRBJ2-5 and V is TRBV28; 15 nucleotides match TRBD2. The CDR3 contains 16 residues. V gave up 6 bases and J gave up 5 bases; unmatched junction bases: 7. Germline V gene sequence: CDR1 MDHEN, CDR2 SYDVKM. CDR3 nucleotides: TGTGCCAGCAGCTGGACTAGCGGGAGGGTTGGGGAGACCCAGTACTTC. Its translation is CASSWTSGRVGETQYF.

This clone was found once. The rearrangement uses TRBV2 and TRBJ2-6, with D possibly being TRBD2 (7 bases). Germline V lookup: CDR1 SNHLY, CDR2 FYNNEI. This CDR3 region has 15 residues. The V end lost 7 bases, the J end lost 1 base, and 11 bases lay between the germline ends. The CDR3 is CASNRGASGANVLTF. The CDR3 DNA is TGTGCCAGCAACCGGGGGGCTTCTGGGGCCAACGTCCTGACTTTC.

V and J are TRBV7-9 and TRBJ2-7; D is ambiguous. CDR3 length equals 13 residues. From germline, CDR1 is SEHNR and CDR2 FQNEAQ (reference sequence). V lost 0 bases to trimming and J lost 2 bases, with 5 bases between them. DNA for the CDR3: TGTGCCAGCAGCTTAGCGGCGGCCTACGAGCAGTACTTC. Its protein is CASSLAAAYEQYF.

This clone was detected many times. This chain links TRBV28 with TRBJ1-4; D not resolved. The CDR3 covers 12 residues. Trimming took off 6 bases at V and 8 bases at J, with 10 bases between the two ends. Germline V gene sequence: CDR1 MDHEN, CDR2 SYDVKM. The CDR3 spells CASSLLREKLFF. The CDR3 DNA reads TGTGCCAGCAGCCTACTCCGCGAAAAACTGTTTTTT.

The genes are TRBV27 and TRBJ1-2, with 9 bases matching TRBD1. Losses at the gene ends were 4 bases for V and 8 bases for J; bases not matched to a gene: 5. The germline gives CDR1 MNHEY, CDR2 SMNVEV (reference sequence). The CDR3 covers 13 residues. For the CDR3, the DNA is TGTGCCAGCAGTTCACAGGGGGCTGTAGGCTACACCTTC. As protein: CASSSQGAVGYTF.

This rearrangement joins TRBV9 to TRBJ2-5, with 7 bases identical to TRBD2. The CDR3 covers 14 residues. The J segment lost 4 bases and the V segment lost 4 bases, leaving 7 bases of the junction unmatched. Per germline, CDR1 SGDLS and CDR2 YYNGEE. The CDR3 region has the DNA TGTGCCAGCAGCCACGGCGGGGGAAGAGAGACCCAGTACTTC. It is translated as CASSHGGGRETQYF.

The chain uses TRBV10-3 and TRBJ2-7, with 12 bases fitting TRBD2. Germline CDR1 ENHRY, CDR2 SYGVKD. V was pared by 6 bases and J by 5 bases, with 5 bases of the junction left unmatched. The CDR3 is 14 amino acids. The CDR3 coding sequence is TGTGCCATCAGATCTAGCGGGGGGGGTAACGAGCAGTACTTC. Protein product: CAIRSSGGGNEQYF.

The chain uses TRBV2 and TRBJ2-7, with D tentatively TRBD1 (6 bases). Deletions cut 6 bases from V and 4 bases from J, with 10 bases between. Per the germline V gene, CDR1 is SNHLY and CDR2 is FYNNEI. The CDR3 contains 12 residues. As DNA, the CDR3 is TGTGCCAGCAGGAGGACAGTTTACGAGCAGTACTTC. Its translation is CASRRTVYEQYF.

V usage is TRBV5-1 and J usage is TRBJ2-1; 8 nucleotides line up with TRBD1. In germline, CDR1 is SGHRS, CDR2 YFSETQ. The junction had 4 bases not matched to a gene; V was cut back by 4 bases and J by 4 bases. This CDR3 has 14 residues. CDR3 region: CASSVGTGYNEQFF. The CDR3 DNA reads TGCGCCAGCAGCGTAGGGACAGGTTACAATGAGCAGTTCTTC.